This TCR beta chain was sequenced during a study of cytomegalovirus exposure and HLA in healthy donors. About the research overall: A subsequent analysis reported that the roughly 120 validation repertoires were produced on the same platform that had also been used for the approximately 700 first-cohort repertoires. General study findings and limits: Cytomegalovirus status, reportedly, was diagnosed with high specificity and sensitivity by the classifier.

Trimming removed 4 bases from V and 10 bases from J, with 8 bases in between. Germline loops: CDR1 SGHTA, CDR2 FQGTGA. This CDR3 contains 11 residues. Libraries were prepared by immunoSEQ multiplex PCR; TCRdb keeps only in-frame clonotypes and omits some of them. The sample lists some 230,000 clones; just over 90% were seen once. As regards this clone: Its antigen is currently unknown.

This sequence was found in a woman younger than 30 in good health and CMV-seronegative. The V and J genes are TRBV7-3 and TRBJ2-1; D is unresolved. The specimen sequenced was PBMCs. CDR3 sequence: CASSSHREQFF. DNA for the CDR3: TGTGCCAGCAGCTCCCACCGGGAGCAGTTCTTC.